The entry below describes one T cell receptor (beta chain). These data are taken from a study of cytotoxic CD8 clonotypes in ibrutinib-treated CLL. Whole-study context: Response specimens were obtained following a median treatment duration of approximately 12 months, with a range of 6 to 36.

The germline CDR1 and CDR2 sequences are SGHRS and YFSETQ. There are 14 residues in the CDR3. Trimming removed 0 bases from V and 6 bases from J, with 12 bases in between. Depths of 1 in 200,000 to 1 in 1 million T cells were the sequencing target. Libraries were prepared by immunoSEQ multiplex PCR; TCRdb keeps only in-frame clonotypes and omits some of them. The sample includes roughly 180,000 clones, less than 85% of them seen just once. This TCR came from a human donor with chronic lymphocytic leukemia. The sequenced sample was PBMCs, obtained after 24 months of ibrutinib treatment. This rearrangement joins TRBV5-1 to TRBJ1-2; D is uncertain. Here the CDR3 DNA reads TGCGCCAGCAGCTTGGTAGGCCAGATTAATGGCTACACCTTC. Its protein is CASSLVGQINGYTF.